The clone carrying this TCR beta chain was detected only once. What it binds is not known. This CDR3 has 15 amino acids. Germline CDR1 and CDR2: MNHEY and SMNVEV (reference sequence). V was pared by 5 bases and J by 4 bases, with 7 bases of the junction left unmatched. The sample belongs to a study of cytomegalovirus exposure and HLA in healthy donors. The study's findings and limits: Association with HLA alleles at 0.05 false discovery rate was found for 16,951 TCR beta sequences in a later analysis. Associated with cytomegalovirus, according to the listing, were some 150 TCR beta chains. Within a later analysis, the majority of CMV-associated TCR beta chains appeared HLA-restricted.

The PCR ran on 60 Vbeta and 13 Jbeta primers. TCRdb's copy holds only in-frame clones and misses some; the assay was immunoSEQ multiplex PCR. Counted here are 210,000 or so clones, around 81% occurring once; the ten biggest clones make up 10%. V and J are TRBV27 and TRBJ1-1; TRBD1 matches 10 bases. This clonotype originated in a woman aged 45-60 years in good health and CMV-seropositive. Sequencing was done on a sample of PBMCs. The CDR3, as DNA: TGTGCCAGCAGTCCGAGGACAGGGGGATTCACTGAAGCTTTCTTT. This encodes CASSPRTGGFTEAFF.